This is a list of T cell receptor beta chains from one sample in a study of cytomegalovirus exposure and HLA in healthy donors. Profiled with immunoSEQ multiplex PCR; TCRdb holds only in-frame clones, not every one. In total, the table holds about 72,000 clones. Sample: PBMCs. These receptors all stem from a man aged 35 to 55 in good health and CMV-seronegative. Each CDR3 is given with its conserved first and last residue. D genes are given only for firm matches.

J gene: TRBJ1-2
CDR3 length: 15
V gene: TRBV6-5
D gene: NA
CDR3 protein: CASSYSSGQLYGYTF
CDR3 DNA: TGTGCCAGCAGTTACTCGAGCGGACAGCTCTATGGCTACACCTTC

J gene: TRBJ1-1
CDR3 length: 14
V gene: TRBV5-4
D gene: NA
CDR3 protein: CASSLESRYTEAFF
CDR3 DNA: TGTGCCAGCAGCTTGGAGAGCAGGTACACTGAAGCTTTCTTT

J gene: TRBJ1-6
CDR3 length: 16
V gene: TRBV5-1
D gene: TRBD1
CDR3 protein: CASSLGLGQGNSPLHF
CDR3 DNA: TGCGCCAGCAGCTTGGGCTTGGGACAGGGAAATTCACCCCTCCACTTT

J gene: TRBJ2-3
CDR3 length: 16
V gene: TRBV5-6
D gene: NA
CDR3 protein: CASSGRTSLDTDTQYF
CDR3 DNA: TGTGCCAGCAGCGGGAGGACTTCTTTGGACACAGATACGCAGTATTTT

J gene: TRBJ2-7
CDR3 length: 16
V gene: TRBV19
D gene: NA
CDR3 protein: CASSPRGGQSSYEQYF
CDR3 DNA: TGTGCCAGTAGCCCCCGCGGGGGCCAAAGCTCCTACGAGCAGTACTTC

J gene: TRBJ1-2
CDR3 length: 14
V gene: TRBV5-1
D gene: NA
CDR3 protein: CASSPDTGHYGYTF
CDR3 DNA: TGCGCCAGCAGCCCGGACACAGGCCACTATGGCTACACCTTC

J gene: TRBJ1-2
CDR3 length: 16
V gene: TRBV5-5
D gene: NA
CDR3 protein: CASSLDPGSQGAGYTF
CDR3 DNA: TGTGCCAGCAGCTTGGATCCGGGCAGTCAAGGGGCTGGCTACACCTTC

J gene: TRBJ1-4
CDR3 length: 15
V gene: TRBV30
D gene: NA
CDR3 protein: CAWGPLTATNEKLFF
CDR3 DNA: TGTGCCTGGGGGCCGCTGACAGCAACTAATGAAAAACTGTTTTTT

J gene: TRBJ2-1
CDR3 length: 16
V gene: TRBV9
D gene: TRBD2
CDR3 protein: CASSVADSGTDNEQFF
CDR3 DNA: TGTGCCAGCAGCGTAGCTGACAGCGGGACTGACAATGAGCAGTTCTTC

J gene: TRBJ1-1
CDR3 length: 14
V gene: TRBV10-3
D gene: NA
CDR3 protein: CAISGGGLNTEAFF
CDR3 DNA: TGTGCCATCAGTGGGGGGGGCCTGAACACTGAAGCTTTCTTT

J gene: TRBJ2-4
CDR3 length: 11
V gene: TRBV20-1
D gene: NA
CDR3 protein: CSASQGDIQYF
CDR3 DNA: TGCAGTGCTAGCCAGGGTGACATTCAGTACTTC

J gene: TRBJ2-7
CDR3 length: 12
V gene: TRBV2
D gene: NA
CDR3 protein: CASSSARSEQYF
CDR3 DNA: TGTGCCAGCAGTAGCGCACGGAGCGAGCAGTACTTC

J gene: TRBJ2-5
CDR3 length: 16
V gene: TRBV14
D gene: NA
CDR3 protein: CASSSLAGADRETQYF
CDR3 DNA: TGTGCCAGCAGCTCCCTTGCAGGGGCCGATAGGGAGACCCAGTACTTC

J gene: TRBJ2-2
CDR3 length: 18
V gene: TRBV5-1
D gene: TRBD2
CDR3 protein: CASSPGLAGGQNTGELFF
CDR3 DNA: TGCGCCAGCAGCCCGGGACTAGCGGGGGGGCAAAACACCGGGGAGCTGTTTTTT

J gene: TRBJ2-7
CDR3 length: 15
V gene: TRBV6-1
D gene: TRBD2
CDR3 protein: CASYPKLAGEYEQYF
CDR3 DNA: TGTGCCAGCTACCCGAAACTAGCGGGGGAGTACGAGCAGTACTTC

J gene: TRBJ1-2
CDR3 length: 16
V gene: TRBV6-5
D gene: NA
CDR3 protein: CASSYSLGVTDYGYTF
CDR3 DNA: TGTGCCAGCAGTTACTCCTTGGGCGTTACTGACTATGGCTACACCTTC

J gene: TRBJ2-1
CDR3 length: 11
V gene: TRBV6-1
D gene: NA
CDR3 protein: CATLHRLEQFF
CDR3 DNA: TGTGCCACCTTACATCGACTAGAGCAGTTCTTC

J gene: TRBJ2-7
CDR3 length: 14
V gene: TRBV6-1
D gene: NA
CDR3 protein: CASRWTHSSYEQYF
CDR3 DNA: TGTGCCAGCCGTTGGACTCACAGCTCCTACGAGCAGTACTTC

J gene: TRBJ1-2
CDR3 length: 14
V gene: TRBV5-6
D gene: NA
CDR3 protein: CASSPLPGDYGYTF
CDR3 DNA: TGTGCCAGCAGCCCCCTCCCAGGGGACTATGGCTACACCTTC

J gene: TRBJ1-2
CDR3 length: 14
V gene: TRBV30
D gene: TRBD1
CDR3 protein: CAWDQGGENYGYTF
CDR3 DNA: TGTGCCTGGGACCAGGGGGGCGAAAACTATGGCTACACCTTC

J gene: TRBJ2-7
CDR3 length: 15
V gene: TRBV6-6
D gene: NA
CDR3 protein: CASSYSPGVSYEQYF
CDR3 DNA: TGTGCCAGCAGTTACTCTCCGGGGGTGTCCTACGAGCAGTACTTC

J gene: TRBJ2-2
CDR3 length: 16
V gene: TRBV4-2
D gene: TRBD1
CDR3 protein: CASSQGAGGNTGELFF
CDR3 DNA: TGTGCCAGCAGCCAGGGGGCAGGGGGCAACACCGGGGAGCTGTTTTTT

J gene: TRBJ1-2
CDR3 length: 13
V gene: TRBV19
D gene: NA
CDR3 protein: CASSMQGGYGYTF
CDR3 DNA: TGTGCCAGTAGTATGCAGGGAGGCTATGGCTACACCTTC

J gene: TRBJ1-6
CDR3 length: 13
V gene: TRBV5-8
D gene: NA
CDR3 protein: CASSQGYNSPLHF
CDR3 DNA: TGTGCCAGCAGCCAGGGATATAATTCACCCCTCCACTTT

J gene: TRBJ2-3
CDR3 length: 16
V gene: TRBV13
D gene: NA
CDR3 protein: CASSYRDNRRSDTQYF
CDR3 DNA: TGTGCCAGCAGCTACCGGGACAATAGAAGGTCAGATACGCAGTATTTT

J gene: TRBJ2-7
CDR3 length: 14
V gene: TRBV5-6
D gene: NA
CDR3 protein: CASSHTNDIYEQYF
CDR3 DNA: TGTGCCAGCAGCCATACGAATGACATCTACGAGCAGTACTTC

J gene: TRBJ2-3
CDR3 length: 15
V gene: TRBV6-1
D gene: NA
CDR3 protein: CAIQRGGMGTDTQYF
CDR3 DNA: TGTGCAATCCAACGTGGAGGGATGGGCACAGATACGCAGTATTTT

J gene: TRBJ1-1
CDR3 length: 13
V gene: TRBV18
D gene: TRBD1
CDR3 protein: CASSPLDRGEAFF
CDR3 DNA: TGTGCCAGCTCACCTCTCGACAGGGGTGAAGCTTTCTTT

J gene: TRBJ2-7
CDR3 length: 16
V gene: TRBV12-5
D gene: NA
CDR3 protein: CASGLVAGVLPYEQYF
CDR3 DNA: TGTGCTAGTGGTTTGGTAGCCGGAGTCCTTCCCTACGAGCAGTACTTC

J gene: TRBJ2-5
CDR3 length: 13
V gene: TRBV7-9
D gene: TRBD2
CDR3 protein: CASRRGAEETQYF
CDR3 DNA: TGTGCCAGCAGGCGGGGGGCGGAAGAGACCCAGTACTTC

J gene: TRBJ2-2
CDR3 length: 17
V gene: TRBV5-1
D gene: TRBD2
CDR3 protein: CASSLGIGGGTTGELFF
CDR3 DNA: TGCGCCAGCAGCTTGGGTATTGGCGGGGGGACCACCGGGGAGCTGTTTTTT

J gene: TRBJ1-2
CDR3 length: 11
V gene: TRBV30
D gene: NA
CDR3 protein: CAWSVRDFYTF
CDR3 DNA: TGTGCCTGGAGTGTACGAGACTTTTACACCTTC

J gene: TRBJ2-2
CDR3 length: 16
V gene: TRBV9
D gene: TRBD1
CDR3 protein: CASSVDPAGGTGELFF
CDR3 DNA: TGTGCCAGCAGCGTAGATCCGGCAGGGGGCACCGGGGAGCTGTTTTTT

J gene: TRBJ2-6
CDR3 length: 17
V gene: TRBV7-9
D gene: TRBD1
CDR3 protein: CASSPGQALSGANVLTF
CDR3 DNA: TGTGCCAGCAGCCCGGGACAGGCCCTCTCTGGGGCCAACGTCCTGACTTTC

J gene: TRBJ1-2
CDR3 length: 17
V gene: TRBV7-9
D gene: TRBD1
CDR3 protein: CASSLEILTGPAYGYTF
CDR3 DNA: TGTGCCAGCAGCTTAGAAATCCTGACAGGGCCCGCTTATGGCTACACCTTC

J gene: TRBJ2-7
CDR3 length: 16
V gene: TRBV7-9
D gene: TRBD1
CDR3 protein: CASSFVTGGATGEQYF
CDR3 DNA: TGTGCCAGCAGCTTCGTAACAGGGGGCGCTACGGGTGAGCAGTACTTC

J gene: TRBJ2-3
CDR3 length: 17
V gene: TRBV28
D gene: TRBD2
CDR3 protein: CASSQGLAQKRTDTQYF
CDR3 DNA: TGTGCCAGCAGTCAAGGACTAGCCCAAAAACGCACAGATACGCAGTATTTT

J gene: TRBJ1-2
CDR3 length: 14
V gene: TRBV7-9
D gene: NA
CDR3 protein: CASSPGSIFYGYTF
CDR3 DNA: TGTGCCAGCAGCCCCGGGAGCATATTCTATGGCTACACCTTC

J gene: TRBJ2-1
CDR3 length: 18
V gene: TRBV19
D gene: TRBD2
CDR3 protein: CASSMRASGGGAYNEQFF
CDR3 DNA: TGTGCCAGTAGTATGAGGGCTAGCGGGGGGGGCGCCTACAATGAGCAGTTCTTC

J gene: TRBJ2-3
CDR3 length: 14
V gene: TRBV5-4
D gene: TRBD2
CDR3 protein: CASSGWGGRDTQYF
CDR3 DNA: TGTGCCAGCAGCGGCTGGGGAGGGAGAGATACGCAGTATTTT

J gene: TRBJ2-7
CDR3 length: 11
V gene: TRBV5-6
D gene: TRBD1
CDR3 protein: CASSIDRVQYF
CDR3 DNA: TGTGCCAGCAGCATAGACAGGGTGCAGTACTTC

J gene: TRBJ2-3
CDR3 length: 16
V gene: TRBV5-6
D gene: NA
CDR3 protein: CASSGAQGASTDTQYF
CDR3 DNA: TGTGCCAGCAGCGGCGCACAGGGAGCCAGCACAGATACGCAGTATTTT

J gene: TRBJ2-3
CDR3 length: 15
V gene: TRBV5-1
D gene: NA
CDR3 protein: CASSLGSRGSDTQYF
CDR3 DNA: TGCGCCAGCAGCTTGGGGTCGAGGGGGTCAGATACGCAGTATTTT

J gene: TRBJ2-3
CDR3 length: 16
V gene: TRBV5-1
D gene: TRBD2
CDR3 protein: CASSITAGGSTDTQYF
CDR3 DNA: TGCGCCAGCAGCATAACAGCGGGGGGAAGCACAGATACGCAGTATTTT

J gene: TRBJ2-3
CDR3 length: 15
V gene: TRBV14
D gene: NA
CDR3 protein: CASSRAGHGADTQYF
CDR3 DNA: TGTGCCAGCAGCCGAGCGGGCCACGGGGCAGATACGCAGTATTTT

J gene: TRBJ1-5
CDR3 length: 12
V gene: TRBV28
D gene: NA
CDR3 protein: CASLSSVEAQHF
CDR3 DNA: TGTGCCAGCCTTAGCTCGGTAGAGGCCCAGCATTTT

J gene: TRBJ1-6
CDR3 length: 16
V gene: TRBV5-1
D gene: NA
CDR3 protein: CASSLVGLSNNSPLHF
CDR3 DNA: TGCGCCAGCAGCTTGGTCGGTCTTTCTAATAATTCACCCCTCCACTTT

J gene: TRBJ2-7
CDR3 length: 14
V gene: TRBV7-2
D gene: TRBD2
CDR3 protein: CASSSWTSSGEQYF
CDR3 DNA: TGTGCCAGCAGCTCGTGGACTAGCTCTGGCGAGCAGTACTTC

J gene: TRBJ1-5
CDR3 length: 12
V gene: TRBV30
D gene: NA
CDR3 protein: CAWSWGESPQHF
CDR3 DNA: TGTGCCTGGAGTTGGGGAGAATCGCCCCAGCATTTT

J gene: TRBJ2-1
CDR3 length: 15
V gene: TRBV19
D gene: NA
CDR3 protein: CASSPRWSLRDEQFF
CDR3 DNA: TGTGCCAGTAGTCCTCGCTGGAGCTTGAGGGATGAGCAGTTCTTC